This TCR beta chain was identified during a study of T cells in localized non-small cell lung cancer. Study findings and constraints: The study linked higher blood T cell density to longer overall survival. Adjacent lung exhibited a median of about 50 among the 100 most abundant tumor clones. Because only a single region of the tumor was sequenced, heterogeneity remains possible.

The germline V gene encodes CDR1 SGDLS and CDR2 YYNGEE. With 3 bases removed from V and 4 bases from J, the gap between germline ends came to 14 bases. The CDR3 runs 15 residues. The table came from immunoSEQ multiplex PCR; TCRdb's copy has only in-frame clones and leaves some out. The table has 5,500 to 7,500 clones, 80% to 90% seen once; the top ten hold 15% to 20%. Comment on this clone: Its antigen is unknown.

This TCR was recovered from an older male donor with stage I lung adenocarcinoma. Source: peripheral blood, taken before any cancer treatment. V is TRBV9 and J is TRBJ1-5; D possibly corresponds to TRBD1 (5 bases). The CDR3 DNA follows: TGTGCCAGCAGCGACCTACAGGTCCTTAATCAGCCCCAGCATTTT. As protein: CASSDLQVLNQPQHF.